This T cell receptor beta chain was observed in a study of beta chain features in type 1 diabetes. Study findings and constraints: The naive, central memory and Treg TCRB repertoires of patients appeared to be more similar to one another than those of healthy donors.

Reverse transcription of all isolated RNA meant that expressed TCRB transcripts were sequenced. TCRdb's table, derived via immunoSEQ multiplex PCR, lists solely in-frame clones and lacks some. The data hold hundreds of thousands of clones, with 15% to 20% observed a single time. The CDR3 length is 14 residues. This clone was seen a handful of times. Its cognate antigen is unknown. The source material was naive CD4+ T cells from blood. The chain has TRBV21-1 and TRBJ2-1; no DNA check was done on the table's D call, TRBD1. TRBV21-1 is listed as a pseudogene. This sequence was found in a young woman in good health. The chain's CDR3 is CASSASDIRNEQFF. The CDR3 nucleotides read TGTGCCAGCAGCGCTTCGGACATTAGGAATGAGCAGTTCTTC.